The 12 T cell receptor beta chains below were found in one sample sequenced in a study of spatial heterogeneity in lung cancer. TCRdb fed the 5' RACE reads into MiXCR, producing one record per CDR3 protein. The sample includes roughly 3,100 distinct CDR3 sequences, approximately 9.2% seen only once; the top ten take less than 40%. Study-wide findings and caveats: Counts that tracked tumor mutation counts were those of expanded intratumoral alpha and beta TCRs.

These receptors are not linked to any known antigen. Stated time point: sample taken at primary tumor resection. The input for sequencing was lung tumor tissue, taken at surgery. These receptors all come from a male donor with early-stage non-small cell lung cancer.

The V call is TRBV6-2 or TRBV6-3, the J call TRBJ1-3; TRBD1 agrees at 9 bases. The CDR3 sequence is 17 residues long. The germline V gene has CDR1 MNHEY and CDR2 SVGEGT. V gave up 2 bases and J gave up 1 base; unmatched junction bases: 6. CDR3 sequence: CASSYGPGQGSGNTIYF. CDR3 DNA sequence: TGTGCCAGCAGTTACGGACCGGGACAGGGATCTGGAAACACCATATATTTT.

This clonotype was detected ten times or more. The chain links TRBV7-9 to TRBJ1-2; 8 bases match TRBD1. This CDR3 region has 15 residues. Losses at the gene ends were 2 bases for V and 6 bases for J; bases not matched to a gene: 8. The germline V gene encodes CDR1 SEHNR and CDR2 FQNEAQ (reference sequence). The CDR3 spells CASSLRTGSMDGYTF. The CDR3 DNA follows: TGTGCCAGCAGCTTAAGGACAGGGAGTATGGATGGCTACACCTTC. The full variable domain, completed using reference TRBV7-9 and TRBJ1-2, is DTGVSQNPRHKITKRGQNVTFRCDPISEHNRLYWYRQTLGQGPEFLTYFQNEAQLEKSRLLSDRFSAERPKGSFSTLEIQRTEQGDSAMYLCASSLRTGSMDGYTFGSGTRLTVV.

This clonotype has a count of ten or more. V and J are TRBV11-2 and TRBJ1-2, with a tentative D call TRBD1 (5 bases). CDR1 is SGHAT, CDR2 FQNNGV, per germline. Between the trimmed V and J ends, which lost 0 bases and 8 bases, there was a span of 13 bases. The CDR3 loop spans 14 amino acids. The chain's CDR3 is CASSLEPGGVGYTF. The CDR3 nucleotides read TGTGCCAGCAGCTTAGAACCGGGGGGGGTCGGCTACACCTTC.

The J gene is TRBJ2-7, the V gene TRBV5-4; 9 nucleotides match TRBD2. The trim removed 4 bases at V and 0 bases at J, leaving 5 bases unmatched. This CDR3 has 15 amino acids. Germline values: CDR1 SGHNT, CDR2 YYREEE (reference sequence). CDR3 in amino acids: CASSRERGDSYEQYF. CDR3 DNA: TGTGCCAGCAGCCGGGAGCGGGGGGACTCCTACGAGCAGTACTTC.

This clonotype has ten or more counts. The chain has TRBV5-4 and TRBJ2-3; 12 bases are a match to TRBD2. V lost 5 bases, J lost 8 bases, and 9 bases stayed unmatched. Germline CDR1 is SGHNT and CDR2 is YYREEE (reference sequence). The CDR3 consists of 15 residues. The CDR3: CASRGLAGGPGTQYF. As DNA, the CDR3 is TGTGCCAGCAGGGGGCTAGCGGGAGGGCCGGGTACGCAGTATTTT. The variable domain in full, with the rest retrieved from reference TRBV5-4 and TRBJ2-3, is ETGVTQSPTHLIKTRGQQVTLRCSSQSGHNTVSWYQQALGQGPQFIFQYYREEENGRGNFPPRFSGLQFPNYSSELNVNALELDDSALYLCASRGLAGGPGTQYFGPGTRLTVL.

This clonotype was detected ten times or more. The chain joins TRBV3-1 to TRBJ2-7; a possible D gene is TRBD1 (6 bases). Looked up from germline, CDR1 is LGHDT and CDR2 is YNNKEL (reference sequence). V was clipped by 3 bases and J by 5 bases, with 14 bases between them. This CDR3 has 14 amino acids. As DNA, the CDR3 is TGTGCCAGCAGCCAGGGCAGGGGTAGGAACGAGCAGTACTTC. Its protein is CASSQGRGRNEQYF.

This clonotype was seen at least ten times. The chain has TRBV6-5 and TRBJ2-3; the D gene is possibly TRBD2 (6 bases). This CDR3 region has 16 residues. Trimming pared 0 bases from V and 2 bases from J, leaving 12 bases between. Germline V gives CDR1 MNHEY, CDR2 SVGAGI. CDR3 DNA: TGTGCCAGCAGTTACTCGCCCAGCGGGCTCACAGATACGCAGTATTTT. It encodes CASSYSPSGLTDTQYF.

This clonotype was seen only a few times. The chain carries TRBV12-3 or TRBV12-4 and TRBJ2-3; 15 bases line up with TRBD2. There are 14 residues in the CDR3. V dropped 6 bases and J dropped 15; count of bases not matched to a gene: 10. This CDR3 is CASSSGTSGRRGYF. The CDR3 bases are TGTGCCAGCAGCTCCGGGACTAGCGGGAGGCGTGGATATTTT.

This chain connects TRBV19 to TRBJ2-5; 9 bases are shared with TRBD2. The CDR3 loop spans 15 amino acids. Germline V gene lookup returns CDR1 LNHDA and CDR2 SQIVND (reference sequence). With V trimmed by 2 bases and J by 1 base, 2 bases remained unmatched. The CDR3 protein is CASSISGGTQETQYF. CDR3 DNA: TGTGCCAGTAGTATAAGCGGGGGGACCCAAGAGACCCAGTACTTC.

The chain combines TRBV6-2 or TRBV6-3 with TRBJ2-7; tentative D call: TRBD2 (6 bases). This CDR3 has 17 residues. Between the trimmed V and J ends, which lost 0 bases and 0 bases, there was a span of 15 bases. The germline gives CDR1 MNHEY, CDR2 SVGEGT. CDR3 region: CASSYSGGEPRSYEQYF. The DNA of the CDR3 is TGTGCCAGCAGTTACTCTGGCGGGGAGCCCCGCTCCTACGAGCAGTACTTC.

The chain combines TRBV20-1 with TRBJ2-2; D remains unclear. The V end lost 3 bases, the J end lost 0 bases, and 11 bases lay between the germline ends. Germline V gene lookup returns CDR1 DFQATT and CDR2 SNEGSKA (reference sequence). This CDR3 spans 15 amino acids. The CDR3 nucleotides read TGCAGTGCTAGTTTACGGGCCTCGAACACCGGGGAGCTGTTTTTT. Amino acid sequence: CSASLRASNTGELFF.

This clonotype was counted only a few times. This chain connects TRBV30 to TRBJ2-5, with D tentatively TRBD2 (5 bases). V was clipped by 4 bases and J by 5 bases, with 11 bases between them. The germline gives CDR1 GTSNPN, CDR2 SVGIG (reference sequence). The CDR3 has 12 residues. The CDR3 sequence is CAWNPGKETQYF. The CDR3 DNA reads TGTGCCTGGAATCCCGGGAAGGAGACCCAGTACTTC.